This entry lists 8 T cell receptor beta chains sequenced from one sample in a study of tumour-infiltrating T cells in Burkitt lymphoma. The protocol was immunoSEQ multiplex PCR, while the TCRdb copy is restricted to in-frame clones and leaves out a portion. Here the sample spans 7,500 to 8,500 clones, roughly 73% being singletons. The sample taken for sequencing was tumor tissue. The receptors come from a human donor with diffuse large B-cell lymphoma.

The gene calls are TRBV4-3 and TRBJ2-3, with TRBD1 identical over 11 bases. The CDR3 is made up of 15 amino acids. From germline, CDR1 is LGHNA and CDR2 YSLEER. The ends lost 3 bases at V and 4 bases at J; junction bases unmatched: 3. The CDR3 DNA is TGCGCCAGCAGCCAGGGACAGGGGGTGGCAGATACGCAGTATTTT. Its protein product is CASSQGQGVADTQYF.

V usage is TRBV7-3 and J usage is TRBJ2-1; D remains ambiguous. Germline loops: CDR1 SGHTA, CDR2 FQGTGA. CDR3 size: 16 residues. The V end lost 2 bases, the J end lost 2 bases, and 13 bases lay between the germline ends. The CDR3 is CASSLDHRGAYNEQFF. In DNA form, the CDR3 reads TGTGCCAGCAGCTTAGACCATCGTGGAGCCTACAATGAGCAGTTCTTC.

A single count supports this clone. The chain links TRBV5-1 to TRBJ1-2, with D perhaps matching TRBD1 (6 bases). The CDR3 spans 15 residues. Deletions cut 5 bases from V and 4 bases from J, with 18 bases between. Germline V lookup: CDR1 SGHRS, CDR2 YFSETQ. CDR3 in DNA: TGCGCCAGCAGATCAGACTGGGGAGGGGGCTATGGCTACACCTTC. Its translation is CASRSDWGGGYGYTF.

The rearrangement uses TRBV27 and TRBJ1-2; TRBD1 matches at 10 bases. The length of the CDR3 is 20 residues. The ends lost 3 bases at V and 3 bases at J; junction bases unmatched: 19. Germline lookup yields CDR1 MNHEY and CDR2 SMNVEV (reference sequence). For the CDR3, the DNA is TGTGCCAGCAGTTTTTTCGACAGGGGGCCTGACAATAGCCTGGACTATGGCTACACCTTC. This encodes CASSFFDRGPDNSLDYGYTF.

This clone came up a few times. V gene TRBV6-5 combines with J gene TRBJ1-2, with D perhaps TRBD1 (5 bases). Germline CDR1 reads MNHEY; CDR2 reads SVGAGI. Trimming removed 0 bases from V and 2 bases from J, with 7 bases in between. The CDR3 spans 14 residues. In nucleotides, the CDR3 is TGTGCCAGCAGTTACTCGGGGGGGAACTATGGCTACACCTTC. Residues: CASSYSGGNYGYTF.

The chain uses TRBV5-1 and TRBJ1-2; D unresolved. V lost 0 bases and J 8 bases, leaving 14 bases between the germline ends. The length of the CDR3 is 14 residues. Germline V lookup: CDR1 SGHRS, CDR2 YFSETQ. The CDR3: CASSLASGVRGYTF. DNA for the CDR3: TGCGCCAGCAGCTTGGCCTCCGGGGTGAGAGGCTACACCTTC. The variable domain in full, completed from reference TRBV5-1 and TRBJ1-2, reads KAGVTQTPRYLIKTRGQQVTLSCSPISGHRSVSWYQQTPGQGLQFLFEYFSETQRNKGNFPGRFSGRQFSNSRSEMNVSTLELGDSALYLCASSLASGVRGYTFGSGTRLTVV.

This clone was seen a single time. V and J are TRBV6-6 and TRBJ1-1; D possibly corresponds to TRBD1 (5 bases). The V end lost 2 bases, the J end lost 3 bases, and 10 bases lay between the germline ends. Germline lookup yields CDR1 MNHNY and CDR2 SVGAGI (reference sequence). CDR3 length: 14 residues. CDR3 loop: CASSYGRDHTEAFF. As DNA, the CDR3 is TGTGCCAGCAGTTACGGAAGGGACCACACTGAAGCTTTCTTT.

The genes are TRBV5-6 and TRBJ2-5; D remains ambiguous. This CDR3 spans 14 amino acids. Trimming removed 4 bases from V and 1 base from J, with 11 bases in between. Germline V CDR1 and CDR2: SGHDT, YYEEEE. Written as DNA, the CDR3 is TGTGCCAGCAGCCAACCAAACCCCCAAGAGACCCAGTACTTC. It specifies CASSQPNPQETQYF.